The present entry profiles one T cell receptor beta chain with its context. The antigen is not known. The record originates from a study of T cell responses to AZD1222 COVID-19 vaccine. Overall study findings and caveats: Researchers report vaccine-associated CD4 TCRs spanning spike, with dominance at 160-218 and 743-854. Repertoire collection took place solely once the T cell response had peaked.

Second doses at about 4 or about 12 weeks were pooled. This CDR3 contains 13 residues. The V end lost 3 bases, the J end lost 5 bases, and 10 bases lay between the germline ends. CDR1 SGHTA and CDR2 FQGNSA come from the germline V gene. The assay was immunoSEQ multiplex PCR, and TCRdb's table has in-frame clones only and misses some. Among approximately 84,000 clones, 83% were seen once, and the ten largest hold 1.3%. The sequences come from peripheral blood, collected 28 days after the second AZD1222 dose. This receptor was obtained from an adult who received the AZD1222 COVID-19 vaccine. V usage is TRBV7-2 and J usage is TRBJ1-2; D may be TRBD1 (5 bases). CDR3 DNA sequence: TGTGCCAGCAGCTTTGGGGGAGAATATGGCTACACCTTC. Translated: CASSFGGEYGYTF.